The rows below give T cell receptor beta chains drawn from one sample of a study of monozygotic twins with cystic fibrosis. Clones were read by immunoSEQ multiplex PCR, and TCRdb kept only the in-frame ones, dropping some. The sample holds about 26,000 clones, about nine tenths seen once. The sample comprised blood. These receptors all come from a girl under 10 years old with cystic fibrosis. CDR3s include the opening cysteine and the closing phenylalanine or tryptophan. The order of the fields is V gene, J gene, CDR3 protein.

>TRBV4-1|TRBJ1-2
CASSQVGQGTYGYTF
>TRBV5-1|TRBJ2-7
CASSLVGSGSYEQYF
>TRBV6-1|TRBJ1-6
CASRVGAGSPLHF
>TRBV7-6|TRBJ2-1
CASSLKGTEQFF
>TRBV18|TRBJ1-5
CASSRAGNQPQHF
>TRBV5-1|TRBJ2-3
CASSLEGTSGGILTDTQYF
>TRBV4-2|TRBJ2-3
CASSPGVAGGLSTDTQYF
>TRBV30|TRBJ1-2
CAGAFRGFNYGYTF
>TRBV5-5|TRBJ1-1
CASSDNGGRITEAFF
>TRBV12-5|TRBJ1-1
CASGLTPTGNTEAFF
>TRBV5-1|TRBJ2-5
CASSLGPSGQETQYF
>TRBV27|TRBJ2-7
CASSLAGERKQYF
>TRBV19|TRBJ2-7
CASSISDRGANEQYF
>TRBV29-1|TRBJ2-3
CSVVRSDNEQGWFLKIAQYF
>TRBV18|TRBJ1-2
CASSPRTEPNYGYTF
>TRBV4-1|TRBJ1-1
CASSHRGGTGTEAFF
>TRBV4-2|TRBJ1-2
CASSQDHRQGPGYGYTF
>TRBV9|TRBJ1-3
CASSVGGEVRNTIYF
>TRBV5-6|TRBJ1-2
CASSHTNNPGYTF
>TRBV12-5|TRBJ2-1
CASGLSGGALEQFF
>TRBV5-6|TRBJ1-1
CASSWRDTEAFF
>TRBV6-5|TRBJ2-5
CASTQTSGWGETQYF
>TRBV7-2|TRBJ2-7
CASSSLAAISYEQYF
>TRBV29-1|TRBJ1-2
CSVSDSGHGYTF
>TRBV4-1|TRBJ1-1
CASSHTGQAAFF
>TRBV19|TRBJ2-7
CASSPLRGLNLYEQYF
>TRBV6-5|TRBJ1-2
CASIDRPDKLYGYTF
>TRBV29-1|TRBJ1-2
CSVAPRGTAYTF
>TRBV29-1|TRBJ1-1
CSVLQGVEAFF
>TRBV29-1|TRBJ2-5
CSVEDGLRTETQYF
>TRBV7-2|TRBJ1-3
CASSQPGNTIYF
>TRBV5-4|TRBJ2-3
CASSLAGTDTQYF
>TRBV5-4|TRBJ1-1
CASSLLKNTEAFF
>TRBV7-9|TRBJ2-7
CASSSTNF
>TRBV19|TRBJ2-3
CASSTSSSGGLHMGQYF
>TRBV27|TRBJ2-7
CASSYKVPYEQYF
>TRBV9|TRBJ2-7
CASSDHLEALYEQYF
>TRBV10-1|TRBJ2-1
CASTGGLGVYNEQFF
>TRBV27|TRBJ2-3
CASSLYGGSDTQYF
>TRBV5-6|TRBJ1-1
CASSWGTARLPREAFF
>TRBV7-9|TRBJ1-2
CASSLRGEVNYGYTF
>TRBV29-1|TRBJ1-1
CSARRGGWTEAFF
>TRBV18|TRBJ1-1
CASSPATEAFF
>TRBV7-2|TRBJ1-2
CASSQDSQGGRYGYTF
>TRBV7-2|TRBJ2-7
CASSIQGGPVYEQYF
>TRBV10-1|TRBJ1-6
CASSESKPVEGGPGYNSPLHF
>TRBV5-1|TRBJ1-1
CASSLVRGSRNTEAFF
>TRBV4-1|TRBJ2-3
CASSTTGDGTDTQYF
>TRBV13|TRBJ1-3
CASSLVWTEGNTIYF
>TRBV11-2|TRBJ2-2
CASSIGTGVTGELFF
>TRBV6-5|TRBJ2-1
CASRQGTTFYNEQFF
>TRBV5-4|TRBJ1-2
CASSLVGSPNYGYTF
>TRBV9|TRBJ2-5
CASSVALGGELLQETQYF